Following are 21 T cell receptor beta chains from one sample sequenced in a study of response to subunit inactivated influenza vaccine. A single record per CDR3 protein comes from TCRdb applying MiXCR to the RT-PCR reads. The data hold a few hundred thousand distinct CDR3 sequences, with 12% to 15% observed a single time. Sample: PBMCs from blood, taken less than 13 days after vaccination. Receptors originate from a man over 45 who received an inactivated influenza vaccine.

This clonotype was seen more than once but under ten times. The J gene is TRBJ2-7, the V gene TRBV7-9; 7 bases match TRBD1. CDR3 length equals 16 residues. V trimming: 5 bases; J trimming: 2 bases; junction bases outside the gene matches: 12. Germline CDR1 reads SEHNR; CDR2 reads FQNEAQ (reference sequence). CDR3 residues: CASSLSPGTETYEQYF. The CDR3 nucleotides read TGTGCCAGCAGCCTATCCCCCGGGACAGAGACCTACGAGCAGTACTTC.

The chain joins TRBV4-2 to TRBJ1-4; D call uncertain. Trimming stripped 4 bases from V and 7 bases from J, with 31 bases between. This CDR3 is built from 20 residues. Germline V gives CDR1 LGHNA, CDR2 YNFKEQ. The CDR3 DNA reads TGTGCCAGCAGCCCAGGCCCGCGCCGGGAGTCAATTTGGTTAGGTGAAAAACTGTTTTTT. Its translation: CASSPGPRRESIWLGEKLFF.

The chain links TRBV12-3 or TRBV12-4 to TRBJ1-4; tentatively, D is TRBD1 (6 bases). Trimming removed 2 bases from V and 3 bases from J, with 16 bases in between. The CDR3 loop spans 17 amino acids. Written as DNA, the CDR3 is TGTGCCAGCAGTTTACAGGGGAATGGGGTGGCTAATGAAAAACTGTTTTTT. Its protein is CASSLQGNGVANEKLFF.

Only a few counts were recorded for this clonotype. The gene calls are TRBV28 and TRBJ2-7; TRBD1 matches 9 bases. Germline assignment: CDR1 MDHEN and CDR2 SYDVKM. The V and J ends lost 4 bases and 2 bases, in that order; junction bases with no gene match: 6. This CDR3 is built from 15 residues. The CDR3 DNA sequence: TGTGCCAGCAGTTGGGCGACAGGGGGACCCTACGAGCAGTACTTC. Its translation is CASSWATGGPYEQYF.

The V and J genes are TRBV6-2 or TRBV6-3 and TRBJ2-5; 11 nucleotides agree with TRBD2. This CDR3 is built from 17 residues. Germline-derived CDR1 and CDR2 are MNHEY and SVGEGT. V was clipped by 7 bases and J by 2 bases; unmatched bases: 12. Here the CDR3 reads CASNAGLAASRQETQYF. CDR3 DNA sequence: TGTGCCAGCAACGCGGGACTAGCGGCCAGCCGTCAAGAGACCCAGTACTTC.

The V gene is TRBV9, the J gene TRBJ2-1; D gene unclear. CDR1 and CDR2 (germline): SGDLS, YYNGEE. Trimming shortened V by 0 bases and J by 5 bases, and 6 bases separated the two germline ends. The CDR3 is made up of 13 amino acids. The CDR3: CASSVELHNEQFF. CDR3 coding DNA: TGTGCCAGCAGCGTAGAACTTCACAATGAGCAGTTCTTC. Together with reference TRBV9 and TRBJ2-1, the CDR3 gives the full variable domain: DSGVTQTPKHLITATGQRVTLRCSPRSGDLSVYWYQQSLDQGLQFLIQYYNGEERAKGNILERFSAQQFPDLHSELNLSSLELGDSALYFCASSVELHNEQFFGPGTRLTVL.

The CDR3 DNA reads TGTGCCAGCCGAACCTCGGGGCAGGTTCCTTACAATGAGCAGTTCTTC. Protein: CASRTSGQVPYNEQFF. V gene TRBV18 combines with J gene TRBJ2-1; the D call may be TRBD1 or TRBD2 (5 bases each). This CDR3 comprises 16 residues. Germline V CDR1 and CDR2: KGHSH, LQKENI. Trimming took off 8 bases at V and 4 bases at J, with 21 bases between the two ends.

This clonotype turned up a few times. The gene calls are TRBV30 and TRBJ1-2; D gene ambiguous. V shed 7 bases and J shed 4 bases, with 13 bases lying between them. The CDR3 consists of 12 residues. CDR1 is GTSNPN and CDR2 is SVGIG in the germline V gene (reference sequence). This CDR3 reads CASSQGIYGYTF. CDR3 DNA: TGTGCCTCCTCACAAGGGATCTATGGCTACACCTTC.

The chain recombines TRBV18 with TRBJ2-5, with 7 positions matching TRBD2. CDR3 length: 14 amino acids. In germline, CDR1 is KGHSH, CDR2 LQKENI. V lost 1 base and J lost 5; bases outside the gene matches: 4. The CDR3 reads CASSPLPGRETQYF. The CDR3 DNA reads as TGTGCCAGCTCACCACTGCCCGGGAGGGAGACCCAGTACTTC.

This chain uses TRBV6-2 or TRBV6-3 with TRBJ2-4; D might be TRBD2 (5 bases). Germline-derived CDR1 and CDR2 are MNHEY and SVGEGT. V dropped 2 bases and J dropped 0 bases, with 11 bases sitting between them. This CDR3 contains 16 residues. The CDR3 is CASSYRADLAKNIQYF. The CDR3 nucleotides are TGTGCCAGCAGTTACCGAGCGGATTTAGCCAAAAACATTCAGTACTTC.

This clonotype was counted a few times. V usage is TRBV5-1 and J usage is TRBJ2-7; 11 nucleotides align to TRBD2. Germline V gene data show CDR1 as SGHRS and CDR2 as YFSETQ. Trimming removed 5 bases from V and 1 base from J; junction bases left unmatched: 5. The CDR3 runs to 15 residues. CDR3 residues: CASRGGLAESYEQYF. CDR3 bases: TGCGCCAGCAGGGGGGGACTAGCGGAATCCTACGAGCAGTACTTC.

Only a few counts were recorded for this clonotype. The chain carries TRBV9 and TRBJ2-2; D ambiguous. CDR3 length: 14 residues. V lost 0 bases and J lost 6, with 9 bases in between. Germline CDR1 SGDLS, CDR2 YYNGEE. CDR3 sequence: CASSVVSRPGELFF. As DNA, the CDR3 is TGTGCCAGCAGCGTAGTGAGCAGGCCCGGGGAGCTGTTTTTT.

The chain has TRBV28 and TRBJ1-3; 11 bases line up with TRBD1. Germline V gene lookup returns CDR1 MDHEN and CDR2 SYDVKM. With V trimmed by 2 bases and J by 0 bases, 12 bases remained unmatched. This CDR3 spans 20 amino acids. CDR3 DNA: TGTGCCAGCAGTTTAGCTTACGGGACAGGGGGTCCGGGCTCTGGAAACACCATATATTTT. Amino acid sequence: CASSLAYGTGGPGSGNTIYF.

Points on this clonotype: An end of the junction differs from the germline gene, which may be a read error. This rearrangement joins TRBV20-1 to TRBJ1-2, with D maybe TRBD1 (5 bases). CDR3 length equals 12 residues. Germline V gene lookup returns CDR1 DFQATT and CDR2 SNEGSKA (reference sequence). DNA for the CDR3: TGCAGTGCTAGCGACAGCACCTATTGCTACACCTTC. Translation: CSASDSTYCYTF.

This clonotype appeared many times. This chain joins TRBV29-1 and TRBJ2-5; 8 bases align to TRBD2. This CDR3 has 12 residues. Germline V gene data show CDR1 as SQVTM and CDR2 as ANQGSEA. Germline trimming cut 3 bases from V and 9 bases from J; bases unmatched to any gene: 6. Here the CDR3 DNA reads TGCAGCGTTGATCCAGCGGGAGTGTCCCAGTACTTC. This gives the protein CSVDPAGVSQYF.

This chain links TRBV10-3 with TRBJ1-3; perhaps TRBD1 as D (6 bases). Germline V lookup: CDR1 ENHRY, CDR2 SYGVKD. This CDR3 spans 16 amino acids. V lost 4 bases and J 2 bases, leaving 15 bases between the germline ends. The CDR3 sequence is CAISASGTTPGNTIYF. The CDR3 nucleotides are TGTGCCATCAGTGCCTCCGGGACAACCCCTGGAAACACCATATATTTT.

In this sample, this clonotype turned up a few times. The rearrangement uses TRBV20-1 and TRBJ1-3, with TRBD1 as a possible D gene (5 bases). V gave up 1 base and J gave up 0 bases, with 13 bases separating them. CDR1 DFQATT and CDR2 SNEGSKA come from the germline V gene (reference sequence). The CDR3 is made up of 16 amino acids. CDR3 nucleotides: TGCAGTGCTAGAGTTCCGGGACTGCGCTCTGGAAACACCATATATTTT. Translation: CSARVPGLRSGNTIYF.

This clonotype was detected a few times. The V and J genes are TRBV3-1 and TRBJ2-1; 7 bases line up with TRBD2. The CDR3 is made up of 15 amino acids. V trimming: 3 bases; J trimming: 6 bases; junction bases outside the gene matches: 8. The germline gives CDR1 LGHDT, CDR2 YNNKEL (reference sequence). The CDR3 DNA is TGTGCCAGCAGCCAGGGGCTCCCGGGGGGCAATGAGCAGTTCTTC. Translating it yields CASSQGLPGGNEQFF.

This clonotype was detected a few times. In DNA, the CDR3 is TGTGCCAGCAGTTCCTCGGGACAGGGGCCTGGCTACACCTTC. Encoded protein: CASSSSGQGPGYTF. This chain uses TRBV28 with TRBJ1-2; 10 nucleotides match TRBD1. The V gene end was trimmed by 4 bases and the J gene end by 7 bases; junction bases not matched to a gene: 6. The germline V gene encodes CDR1 MDHEN and CDR2 SYDVKM. The CDR3 consists of 14 residues.

This rearrangement joins TRBV5-1 to TRBJ2-2, with TRBD2 matching 7 bases. This CDR3 comprises 14 residues. V dropped 7 bases and J dropped 0; count of bases not matched to a gene: 3. Germline V CDR1 and CDR2: SGHRS, YFSETQ. This chain's CDR3 is CASRGESNTGELFF. The CDR3 coding sequence is TGCGCCAGCCGGGGGGAATCGAACACCGGGGAGCTGTTTTTT. Based on the CDR3 plus reference TRBV5-1 and TRBJ2-2, the full variable domain is KAGVTQTPRYLIKTRGQQVTLSCSPISGHRSVSWYQQTPGQGLQFLFEYFSETQRNKGNFPGRFSGRQFSNSRSEMNVSTLELGDSALYLCASRGESNTGELFFGEGSRLTVL.

The gene calls are TRBV5-8 and TRBJ2-3; 8 bases line up with TRBD1. Looked up from germline, CDR1 is SGHTS and CDR2 is YDEGEE. The V and J ends lost 4 bases and 3 bases, in that order; junction bases with no gene match: 13. This CDR3 contains 17 residues. CDR3 in DNA: TGTGCCAGCAGCCGGATCTCGACAGGGGCAGTAACAGATACGCAGTATTTT. Protein product: CASSRISTGAVTDTQYF. Based on the CDR3 plus reference TRBV5-8 and TRBJ2-3, the full variable domain is EAGVTQSPTHLIKTRGQQATLRCSPISGHTSVYWYQQALGLGLQFLLWYDEGEERNRGNFPPRFSGRQFPNYSSELNVNALELEDSALYLCASSRISTGAVTDTQYFGPGTRLTVL.